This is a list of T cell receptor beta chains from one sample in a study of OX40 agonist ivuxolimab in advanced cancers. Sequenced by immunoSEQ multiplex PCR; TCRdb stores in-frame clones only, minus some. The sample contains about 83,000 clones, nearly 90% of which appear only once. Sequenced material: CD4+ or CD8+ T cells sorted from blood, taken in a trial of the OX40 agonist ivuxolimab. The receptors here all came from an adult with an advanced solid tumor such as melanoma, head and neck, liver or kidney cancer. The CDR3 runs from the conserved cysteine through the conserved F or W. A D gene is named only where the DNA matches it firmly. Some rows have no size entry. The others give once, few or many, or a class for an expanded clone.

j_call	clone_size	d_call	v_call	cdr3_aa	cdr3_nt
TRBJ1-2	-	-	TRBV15	CATSREGQSDYGYTF	TGTGCCACCAGCAGAGAGGGGCAGTCCGACTATGGCTACACCTTC
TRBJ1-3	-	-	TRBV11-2	CASSLRGAVGNTIYF	TGTGCCAGCAGCTTAAGGGGGGCGGTTGGAAACACCATATATTTT
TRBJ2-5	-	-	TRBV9	CASSVEQQETQYF	TGTGCCAGCAGCGTAGAACAGCAAGAGACCCAGTACTTC
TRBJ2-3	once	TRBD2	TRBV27	CASRNPSGGSPSTDTQYF	TGTGCCAGCAGAAACCCCAGCGGGGGGTCCCCTAGCACAGATACGCAGTATTTT
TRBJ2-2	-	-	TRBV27	CASSFRRDTGELFF	TGTGCCAGCAGTTTCCGGCGGGACACCGGGGAGCTGTTTTTT
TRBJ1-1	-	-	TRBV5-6	CASSLRAQQAFF	TGTGCCAGCAGCCTCCGGGCCCAGCAGGCTTTCTTT
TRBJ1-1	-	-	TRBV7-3	CASSLGGGDIAFF	TGTGCCAGCAGCTTAGGTGGGGGCGACATAGCTTTCTTT
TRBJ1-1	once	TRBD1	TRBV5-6	CASSLQGVYTEAFF	TGTGCCAGCAGCTTACAGGGGGTGTACACTGAAGCTTTCTTT
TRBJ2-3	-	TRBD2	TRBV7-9	CASSLIGTSSTDTQYF	TGTGCCAGCAGCTTAATCGGGACTAGCAGCACAGATACGCAGTATTTT
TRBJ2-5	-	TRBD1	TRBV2	CASSWGQGAFETQYF	TGTGCCAGCAGCTGGGGACAGGGGGCTTTTGAGACCCAGTACTTC
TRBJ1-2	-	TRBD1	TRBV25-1	CASSQQGEFRYGYTF	TGTGCCAGCAGTCAACAGGGGGAGTTTCGCTATGGCTACACCTTC
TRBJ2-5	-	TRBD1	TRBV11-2	CASSFRDRETQYF	TGTGCCAGCAGCTTCCGGGACAGAGAGACCCAGTACTTC
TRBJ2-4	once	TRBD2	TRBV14	CASSLRSGGENIQYF	TGTGCCAGCAGCCTTCGTAGCGGGGGGGAAAACATTCAGTACTTC
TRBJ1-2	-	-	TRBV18	CASSPPGENYGYTF	TGTGCCAGCTCACCACCTGGGGAGAACTATGGCTACACCTTC
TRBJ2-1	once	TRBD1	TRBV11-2	CASSDWEDRDHEQFF	TGTGCCAGCAGCGACTGGGAGGACAGGGACCATGAGCAGTTCTTC
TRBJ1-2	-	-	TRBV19	CASRSLPETYGYTF	TGTGCCAGTAGATCTCTTCCAGAAACCTATGGCTACACCTTC